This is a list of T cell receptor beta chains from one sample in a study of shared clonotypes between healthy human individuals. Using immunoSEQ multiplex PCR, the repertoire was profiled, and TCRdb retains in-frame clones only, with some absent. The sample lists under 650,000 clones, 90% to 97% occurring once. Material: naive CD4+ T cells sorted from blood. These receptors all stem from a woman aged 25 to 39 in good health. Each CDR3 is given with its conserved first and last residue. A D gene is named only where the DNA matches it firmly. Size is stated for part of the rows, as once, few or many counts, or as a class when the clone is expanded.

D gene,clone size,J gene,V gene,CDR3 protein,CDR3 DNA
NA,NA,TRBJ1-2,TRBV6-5,CASSYYPGQGGSYTF,TGTGCCAGCAGTTACTATCCGGGACAAGGGGGAAGCTACACCTTC
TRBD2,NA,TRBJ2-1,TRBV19,CASKRLAGVDEQFF,TGTGCCAGTAAGAGGCTAGCGGGAGTTGATGAGCAGTTCTTC
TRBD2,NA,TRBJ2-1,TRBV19,CASSRGGTSVSSYNEQFF,TGTGCCAGTAGTAGAGGCGGGACTAGCGTAAGCTCCTACAATGAGCAGTTCTTC
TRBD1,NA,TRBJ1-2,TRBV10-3,CAISESRDRECYTF,TGTGCCATCAGTGAGTCCCGGGACAGGGAGTGCTACACCTTC
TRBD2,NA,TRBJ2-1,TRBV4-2,CASSHGQLAGAYNEQFF,TGTGCCAGCAGCCACGGACAGCTAGCGGGAGCTTACAATGAGCAGTTCTTC
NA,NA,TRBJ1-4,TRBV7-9,CASSLGQVKEKLFF,TGTGCCAGCAGCTTAGGACAGGTCAAGGAAAAACTGTTTTTT
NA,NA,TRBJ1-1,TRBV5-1,CASSLYGHQNTEAFF,TGCGCCAGCAGCTTGTACGGACACCAGAACACTGAAGCTTTCTTT
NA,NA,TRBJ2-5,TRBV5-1,CASSLAWTSEETQYF,TGCGCCAGCAGCTTGGCCTGGACATCGGAAGAGACCCAGTACTTC
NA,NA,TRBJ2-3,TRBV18,CASSKGPGMSTDTQYF,TGTGCCAGCTCCAAAGGCCCGGGGATGAGCACAGATACGCAGTATTTT
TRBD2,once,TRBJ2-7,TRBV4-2,CASSQDRSGRGTYEQYF,TGTGCCAGCAGCCAAGATCGGTCCGGGAGGGGAACTTACGAGCAGTACTTC
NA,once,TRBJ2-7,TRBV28,CASSLLGHQSHEQYF,TGTGCCAGCAGTTTACTCGGCCATCAATCCCACGAGCAGTACTTC
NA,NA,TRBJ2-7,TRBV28,CASSLRPLGYEQYF,TGTGCCAGCAGTTTACGTCCCTTGGGCTACGAGCAGTACTTC
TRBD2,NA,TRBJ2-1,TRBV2,CASRGTSGIYEQFF,TGTGCCAGCAGGGGGACTAGCGGGATCTATGAGCAGTTCTTC
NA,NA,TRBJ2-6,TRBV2,CASSLTGLGANVLTF,TGTGCCAGCAGCTTGACGGGGCTTGGGGCCAACGTCCTGACTTTC
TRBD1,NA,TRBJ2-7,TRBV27,CASSLTPFPRQGYEQYF,TGTGCCAGCAGTTTAACGCCCTTCCCCCGACAGGGTTACGAGCAGTACTTC
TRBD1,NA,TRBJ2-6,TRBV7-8,CASSHRTGGISGANVLTF,TGTGCCAGCAGCCACCGGACAGGGGGCATCTCTGGGGCCAACGTCCTGACTTTC
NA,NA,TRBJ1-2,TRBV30,CAWSGDGNYGYTF,TGTGCCTGGAGTGGGGACGGAAACTATGGCTACACCTTC
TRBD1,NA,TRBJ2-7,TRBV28,CASSSPGTEPYEQYF,TGTGCCAGCAGTTCCCCTGGGACAGAACCCTACGAGCAGTACTTC
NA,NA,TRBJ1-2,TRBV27,CASSSLGPPGYTF,TGTGCCAGCAGTTCACTTGGACCGCCTGGCTACACCTTC
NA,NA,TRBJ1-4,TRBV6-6,CASRRREDDEKLFF,TGTGCCAGCAGGCGAAGGGAGGACGATGAAAAACTGTTTTTT
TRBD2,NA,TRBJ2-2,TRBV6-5,CASSYGLAGYTGELFF,TGTGCCAGCAGTTACGGACTAGCGGGTTACACCGGGGAGCTGTTTTTT
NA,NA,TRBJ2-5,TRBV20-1,CSAVRGTQYF,TGCAGTGCCGTTAGGGGGACCCAGTACTTC
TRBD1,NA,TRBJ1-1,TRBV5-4,CASSLPGGTGTEAFF,TGTGCCAGCAGCTTACCAGGGGGGACGGGCACTGAAGCTTTCTTT
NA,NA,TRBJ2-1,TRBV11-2,CASSLQRGSYNEQFF,TGTGCCAGCAGCTTACAACGGGGCTCCTACAATGAGCAGTTCTTC
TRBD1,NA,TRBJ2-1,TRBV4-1,CASSQEGQVYNEQFF,TGCGCCAGCAGCCAAGAGGGACAGGTCTACAATGAGCAGTTCTTC
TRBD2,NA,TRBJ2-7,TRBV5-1,CASNSGDSYEQYF,TGCGCCAGCAATAGCGGGGACTCCTACGAGCAGTACTTC
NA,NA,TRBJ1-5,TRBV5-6,CASSTPGDISNQPQHF,TGTGCCAGCAGCACCCCGGGGGACATTAGCAATCAGCCCCAGCATTTT
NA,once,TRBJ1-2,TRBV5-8,CASSEPGRNYGYTF,TGTGCCAGCAGCGAACCGGGACGGAACTATGGCTACACCTTC
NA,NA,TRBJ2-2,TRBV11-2,CASSWGRGTGELFF,TGTGCCAGCAGCTGGGGACGGGGGACCGGGGAGCTGTTTTTT
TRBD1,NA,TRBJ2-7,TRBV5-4,CASNKPGQGMDEQYF,TGTGCCAGCAACAAGCCGGGACAGGGGATGGACGAGCAGTACTTC
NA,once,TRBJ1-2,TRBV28,CASGGTDRAGYTF,TGTGCCAGCGGGGGGACCGACCGGGCGGGCTACACCTTC
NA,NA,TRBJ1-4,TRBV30,CAWNVRGGEKLFF,TGTGCCTGGAATGTCAGGGGAGGTGAAAAACTGTTTTTT
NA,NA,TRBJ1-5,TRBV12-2,CASRRKHSNQPQHF,TGTGCAAGTCGCCGAAAACATAGCAATCAGCCCCAGCATTTT
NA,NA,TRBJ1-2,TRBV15,CATSRDRGGAYGYTF,TGTGCCACCAGCAGAGATCGAGGTGGAGCCTATGGCTACACCTTC
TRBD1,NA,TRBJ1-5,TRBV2,CASRQGLNQPQHF,TGTGCCAGCCGACAGGGGTTGAATCAGCCCCAGCATTTT
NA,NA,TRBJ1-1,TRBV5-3,CARSLGLKAFF,TGTGCCAGAAGCTTGGGGCTTAAAGCTTTCTTT
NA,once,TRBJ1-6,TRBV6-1,CASLTGSLSPLHF,TGTGCCAGCCTTACAGGGTCCCTCTCACCCCTCCACTTT
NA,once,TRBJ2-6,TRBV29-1,CSVEGGAGANVLTF,TGCAGCGTTGAAGGTGGAGCTGGGGCCAACGTCCTGACTTTC
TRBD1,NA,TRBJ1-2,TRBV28,CASSLSGTGGSYGYTF,TGTGCCAGCAGTTTAAGCGGGACAGGGGGCAGCTATGGCTACACCTTC
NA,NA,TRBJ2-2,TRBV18,CASSPRSGLTGELFF,TGTGCCAGCTCACCTCGATCAGGCCTCACCGGGGAGCTGTTTTTT
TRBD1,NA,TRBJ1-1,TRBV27,CASSSLGTGLVRAFF,TGTGCCAGCAGTTCGCTCGGGACAGGGTTGGTTCGAGCTTTCTTT